This T cell receptor beta chain is from a study of cytomegalovirus exposure and HLA in healthy donors. Whole-study findings and limits: Overall, about 160 TCR beta chains were annotated as cytomegalovirus-associated.

PCR amplification relied on 60 Vbeta primers (plus 13 Jbeta primers). TCRdb's copy holds only in-frame clones and misses some; the assay was immunoSEQ multiplex PCR. This table holds 100,000 to 150,000 clones, under 80% found once. The V gene's germline CDR1 is LGHNA and CDR2 YSLEER. This CDR3 spans 17 amino acids. Trimming removed 3 bases from V and 7 bases from J; junction bases left unmatched: 12. This clone was observed a handful of times. Its target is unknown. This clonotype originated in a woman aged 60-70 years in good health and CMV-seropositive. Sequencing was carried out using PBMCs. The V call is TRBV4-3, the J call TRBJ1-4, with 9 bases lining up with TRBD1. CDR3 sequence: CASSQETGTGFGEKLFF. CDR3 sequence (DNA): TGCGCCAGCAGCCAGGAAACCGGGACAGGGTTCGGTGAAAAACTGTTTTTT.